One and the same sample provided the 25 T cell receptor beta chains below, sequenced in a study of blood T cells in healthy people across ages. A second 7 to 11 cycle PCR used barcoded and J-beta primers. From the 5' RACE reads, TCRdb called clonotypes with MiXCR, one entry per CDR3 protein. Here the sample spans over 600,000 distinct CDR3 sequences, roughly three fifths being singletons. Sequencing input: blood. These receptors were taken from a man aged 40-49 years in good health.

Concerning this clonotype itself: Germline and junction disagree at one end, which may indicate a read error. The chain uses TRBV5-1 and TRBJ2-5; 7 bases align to TRBD2. Germline V lookup: CDR1 SGHRS, CDR2 YFSETQ. This CDR3 is built from 14 residues. This CDR3 is CASSLALAQETQYF. CDR3 nucleotides: TGCGCCAGCAGTTTGGCACTAGCGCAAGAGACCCAGTACTTC. Together with reference TRBV5-1 and TRBJ2-5, the CDR3 gives the full variable domain: KAGVTQTPRYLIKTRGQQVTLSCSPISGHRSVSWYQQTPGQGLQFLFEYFSETQRNKGNFPGRFSGRQFSNSRSEMNVSTLELGDSALYLCASSLALAQETQYFGPGTRLLVL.

This clonotype came up a few times. The V gene is TRBV5-1, the J gene TRBJ2-6; TRBD1 matches at 9 bases. Germline-derived CDR1 and CDR2 are SGHRS and YFSETQ. V dropped 2 bases and J dropped 4; count of bases not matched to a gene: 10. The CDR3 sequence is 18 residues long. CDR3 nucleotides: TGCGCCAGCAGCTTAATCGGGACAGGGTTCACCGGGGCCAACGTCCTGACTTTC. It specifies CASSLIGTGFTGANVLTF. Using reference TRBV5-1 and TRBJ2-6 for the parts outside the CDR3, the full variable domain is KAGVTQTPRYLIKTRGQQVTLSCSPISGHRSVSWYQQTPGQGLQFLFEYFSETQRNKGNFPGRFSGRQFSNSRSEMNVSTLELGDSALYLCASSLIGTGFTGANVLTFGAGSRLTVL.

The rearrangement links TRBV20-1 to TRBJ1-2; no clear D. Trimming removed 3 bases at V and 7 bases at J, with 15 bases between. CDR3 size: 13 residues. Germline V gene lookup returns CDR1 DFQATT and CDR2 SNEGSKA (reference sequence). The CDR3 protein is CSARELVRCGYTF. The CDR3 region has the DNA TGCAGTGCTAGGGAACTAGTACGCTGTGGCTACACCTTC.

This clonotype was picked up one time. This rearrangement joins TRBV27 to TRBJ1-4, with TRBD1 as a possible D gene (6 bases). The V end was cut by 5 bases, the J end by 4 bases, with 17 bases between. This CDR3 is 16 amino acids long. Germline V lookup: CDR1 MNHEY, CDR2 SMNVEV (reference sequence). In DNA form, the CDR3 reads TGTGCCAGCAGTCCATACCCAGGGGCCTATAATGAAAAACTGTTTTTT. Amino acids: CASSPYPGAYNEKLFF.

The table lists this clonotype with many counts. V usage is TRBV11-3 and J usage is TRBJ2-3; no reliable D call. Looked up from germline, CDR1 is SGHNT and CDR2 is YENEEA. The ends were cut back, 2 bases at V and 0 bases at J, with 6 bases in the middle. The CDR3 contains 14 residues. The DNA of the CDR3 is TGTGCCAGCAGCTTAATGAGGAGCACAGATACGCAGTATTTT. Protein: CASSLMRSTDTQYF. The full variable domain, rest sourced from reference TRBV11-3 and TRBJ2-3, is EAGVVQSPRYKIIEKKQPVAFWCNPISGHNTLYWYLQNLGQGPELLIRYENEEAVDDSQLPKDRFSAERLKGVDSTLKIQPAELGDSAVYLCASSLMRSTDTQYFGPGTRLTVL.

This clonotype showed up just a few times. This chain joins TRBV4-1 and TRBJ2-7; D is uncertain. This CDR3 region has 14 residues. In germline, CDR1 is MGHRA, CDR2 YSYEKL. The ends were cut back, 1 base at V and 2 bases at J, with 9 bases in the middle. For the CDR3, the DNA is TGCGCCAGCAGCCAAGGCACAGACGCCTACGAGCAGTACTTC. Protein product: CASSQGTDAYEQYF.

The chain joins TRBV20-1 to TRBJ2-5; tentative D call: TRBD2 (5 bases). The last part of the DNA fits TRBJ2-7 better; the J call may be wrong. There are 14 residues in the CDR3. The germline gives CDR1 DFQATT, CDR2 SNEGSKA (reference sequence). CDR3 DNA sequence: TGCAGTGCTATCCGTAGGGAGCCCTCCTACGAGCAGTACTTC. Residues: CSAIRREPSYEQYF.

The chain is built from TRBV9 and TRBJ1-2; no definite D call. The V end lost 4 bases, the J end lost 7 bases, and 14 bases lay between the germline ends. CDR1 is SGDLS and CDR2 is YYNGEE in the germline V gene. There are 13 residues in the CDR3. DNA of the CDR3: TGTGCCAGCAGCCGCCCGAGAACCGGTGGCTACACCTTC. Its translation is CASSRPRTGGYTF.

In nucleotides, the CDR3 is TGTGCCAGCAGTCAGAACAGCTTAACCTCCTACGAGCAGTACTTC. Translated, it gives CASSQNSLTSYEQYF. The gene calls are TRBV7-2 and TRBJ2-7; no reliable D call. V was shortened by 6 bases and J by 0 bases, with 15 bases between the two germline ends. Germline assignment: CDR1 SGHTA and CDR2 FQGNSA. The CDR3 runs to 15 residues. The complete variable domain, with remaining parts taken from reference TRBV7-2 and TRBJ2-7, reads GAGVSQSPSNKVTEKGKDVELRCDPISGHTALYWYRQSLGQGLEFLIYFQGNSAPDKSGLPSDRFSAERTGGSVSTLTIQRTQQEDSAVYLCASSQNSLTSYEQYFGPGTRLTVT.

V usage is TRBV20-1 and J usage is TRBJ2-2; TRBD1 matches at 7 bases. J gave up 5 bases and V 3 bases, and 9 bases lay outside the gene matches. The CDR3 runs to 15 residues. From germline, CDR1 is DFQATT and CDR2 SNEGSKA (reference sequence). The CDR3, as DNA: TGCAGTGCTAGTGATAGGGGGCCCAATACCGGGGAGCTGTTTTTT. This codes for CSASDRGPNTGELFF.

The CDR3 protein is CASSLGRTLYGYTF. CDR3 in DNA: TGTGCCAGCAGTCTGGGCAGGACCCTCTATGGCTACACCTTC. V and J are TRBV28 and TRBJ1-2; D is unclear. V was trimmed by 5 bases and J by 4 bases, leaving 14 bases between them. Germline CDR1 and CDR2: MDHEN and SYDVKM. The CDR3 runs to 14 residues.

The rearrangement uses TRBV6-2 or TRBV6-3 and TRBJ2-5; 16 positions match TRBD2. The J call is in doubt because the DNA end fits TRBJ2-7 better. This CDR3 has 19 residues. CDR1 is MNHEY, CDR2 SVGEGT, per germline. CDR3 region: CASSYSPGTSGRAPYEQYF. The CDR3 nucleotides read TGTGCCAGCAGTTACTCGCCGGGGACTAGCGGGAGGGCCCCCTACGAGCAGTACTTC.

The rearrangement joins TRBV4-1 to TRBJ2-3; 8 bases are a match to TRBD2. Germline V gives CDR1 MGHRA, CDR2 YSYEKL. The CDR3 loop spans 17 amino acids. The V gene end was trimmed by 8 bases and the J gene end by 2 bases; junction bases not matched to a gene: 15. The CDR3 loop reads CASGFAAGASNTDTQYF. The CDR3 nucleotides are TGCGCCAGCGGGTTTGCAGCGGGGGCGTCTAACACAGATACGCAGTATTTT.

This clonotype was detected a few times. The chain combines TRBV27 with TRBJ1-5; 8 bases fit TRBD1. Germline CDR1 and CDR2: MNHEY and SMNVEV (reference sequence). The J segment lost 5 bases and the V segment lost 3 bases, leaving 6 bases of the junction unmatched. This CDR3 comprises 15 residues. The chain's CDR3 is CASSFSPGQDQPQHF. In DNA, the CDR3 is TGTGCCAGCAGTTTTTCCCCGGGACAGGATCAGCCCCAGCATTTT.

This rearrangement joins TRBV27 to TRBJ2-7, with unresolved D. CDR1 MNHEY and CDR2 SMNVEV come from the germline V gene (reference sequence). The CDR3 totals 14 residues. The ends were cut back, 3 bases at V and 2 bases at J, with 11 bases in the middle. The CDR3, as DNA: TGTGCCAGCAGTTTGTGGGGAACAACCTACGAGCAGTACTTC. Protein product: CASSLWGTTYEQYF.

The gene calls are TRBV10-3 and TRBJ2-7; tentative D call: TRBD1 (6 bases). Per germline, CDR1 ENHRY and CDR2 SYGVKD. This CDR3 region has 17 residues. V lost 3 bases and J lost 2, with 20 bases in between. Here the CDR3 DNA reads TGTGCCATCAGTGATGGAGCCGGGCTAGCAGGGGCCTACGAGCAGTACTTC. It is translated as CAISDGAGLAGAYEQYF.

CDR3 DNA sequence: TGTGCCAGCAGCCAAGTTAGGCCCCGTGGAGGGTGGAAGACAGATACGCAGTATTTT. Its translation is CASSQVRPRGGWKTDTQYF. The chain joins TRBV3-1 to TRBJ2-3; weak D call: TRBD2 (6 bases). Trimming shortened V by 1 base and J by 3 bases, and 23 bases separated the two germline ends. CDR1 LGHDT and CDR2 YNNKEL come from the germline V gene (reference sequence). The length of the CDR3 is 19 residues.

The V gene is TRBV20-1, the J gene TRBJ2-5; the match to TRBD2 covers 8 bases. V shed 2 bases, J shed 2 bases, and the junction held 16 bases outside the gene matches. This CDR3 comprises 18 residues. Germline V gives CDR1 DFQATT, CDR2 SNEGSKA (reference sequence). The CDR3 spells CSARRWGLAGLLQETQYF. CDR3 DNA sequence: TGCAGTGCTAGAAGATGGGGGCTAGCGGGTCTTTTACAAGAGACCCAGTACTTC.

The J gene is TRBJ2-7, the V gene TRBV5-1, with TRBD1 identical over 9 bases. Germline V gene data show CDR1 as SGHRS and CDR2 as YFSETQ. The J segment lost 2 bases and the V segment lost 7 bases, leaving 7 bases of the junction unmatched. This CDR3 has 14 residues. The DNA for the CDR3 is TGCGCCAGCGACCCGGGACAGGGAACCTACGAGCAGTACTTC. It specifies CASDPGQGTYEQYF.

This clonotype was counted between two and nine times. This chain joins TRBV20-1 and TRBJ1-2; D is ambiguous. Germline loops: CDR1 DFQATT, CDR2 SNEGSKA (reference sequence). The CDR3 extends over 12 amino acids. V lost 3 bases and J lost 1, with 6 bases in between. CDR3 nucleotides: TGCAGTGCTAGTGGGGATAACTATGGCTACACCTTC. Its translation is CSASGDNYGYTF.

The chain combines TRBV7-2 with TRBJ1-2, with D uncertain. The ends were cut back, 1 base at V and 8 bases at J, with 11 bases in the middle. The germline V gene encodes CDR1 SGHTA and CDR2 FQGNSA. This CDR3 contains 13 residues. This CDR3 is CASSLDPGGGYTF. The CDR3 nucleotides are TGTGCCAGCAGCTTAGACCCGGGTGGCGGCTACACCTTC.

J is TRBJ2-1 and V is TRBV28; D is tentatively TRBD1 or TRBD2 (6 bases each). From germline, CDR1 is MDHEN and CDR2 SYDVKM. CDR3 size: 13 residues. The V gene lost 5 bases and the J gene lost 9 bases, with 14 bases spanning the gap. Here the CDR3 DNA reads TGTGCCAGCAGTCCCCGTCCGGGGGCTGAGCAGTTCTTC. It specifies CASSPRPGAEQFF.

The genes are TRBV11-2 and TRBJ2-5, with D possibly matching TRBD1 (5 bases). In germline, CDR1 is SGHAT, CDR2 FQNNGV. The CDR3 contains 18 residues. V was pared by 0 bases and J by 1 base, with 18 bases between. The CDR3 is CASSLDLFEQGAQETQYF. CDR3 in DNA: TGTGCCAGCAGCTTAGATCTATTCGAGCAGGGTGCCCAAGAGACCCAGTACTTC.

The J gene is TRBJ1-2, the V gene TRBV12-3 or TRBV12-4; D unresolved. Trimming took off 0 bases at V and 4 bases at J, with 21 bases between the two ends. This CDR3 has 18 amino acids. In nucleotides, the CDR3 is TGTGCCAGCAGTTTAGCGAGGGCTGGGAAGTCGTTTAGCTATGGCTACACCTTC. It specifies CASSLARAGKSFSYGYTF.

This chain links TRBV7-2 with TRBJ2-5; D gene uncertain. This CDR3 contains 13 residues. Trimming took 4 bases from V and 2 from J, leaving 8 bases between them. The germline gives CDR1 SGHTA, CDR2 FQGNSA. The CDR3 loop reads CASSSSTQETQYF. As DNA, the CDR3 is TGTGCCAGCAGCTCTTCAACACAAGAGACCCAGTACTTC.